There are a few counts of the clone carrying this T cell receptor beta chain. Its cognate antigen is unknown. TCRdb re-derived calls from the reads in MiXCR, one entry per CDR3 protein. The data hold more than 65,000 distinct CDR3 sequences, with 45% to 55% observed a single time. The data were taken from a study of T cell repertoires in cytomegalovirus infection. Germline-derived CDR1 and CDR2 are SGHVS and FQNEAQ. The V end lost 10 bases, the J end lost 0 bases, and 7 bases lay between the germline ends. The CDR3 runs 12 residues. The clonotype originates from a human donor in good health (CMV status not recorded). Some clones in this sample may be carry-over from other donors' samples. The gene calls are TRBV7-8 and TRBJ1-5; D gene ambiguous. The starting material was CD8+ T cells from cultured PBMCs, obtained from culture after CMV antigen stimulation. The CDR3 nucleotides read TGTGCCATCGGACTTAGCAATCAGCCCCAGCATTTT. Amino acids: CAIGLSNQPQHF.